A selection of T cell receptor delta chains follows, all from one sample in a study of Vδ1+ human thymocytes. TCRdb applied CATT to the multiplex PCR reads for clone calling. The sample yields around 24,000 delta-chain clones, around 32% seen once. Sample: Vdelta1+ gamma-delta thymocytes from the thymus. All receptors derive from a boy less than two years old who had congenital heart surgery. The CDR3 runs from the conserved cysteine through the conserved F or W.

V: TRDV1
CDR3: CALGERTHGSDKLIF

V: TRDV1
CDR3: CALGELGMGNLYTDKLIF

V: TRDV1
CDR3: CALGPQEGIDKLIF

V: TRDV1
CDR3: CALGELVSLTPSSDKLIF

V: TRDV1
CDR3: CALGELVATHWGLSYTDKLIF

V: TRDV1
CDR3: CALGGPYWKSDKLIF

V: TRDV1
CDR3: CALGEEPVRGEGETDKLIF

V: TRDV1
CDR3: CALGDIIGIRSYTDKLIF

V: TRDV2
CDR3: CATVGDPSSSWDTRQMFF

V: TRDV1
CDR3: CALGTPFRPTRSYGDTDKLIF

V: TRDV1
CDR3: CALGEISALLGAPYTDKLIF

V: TRDV1
CDR3: CALGDRYNLYELGDTPHYTDKLIF

V: TRDV1
CDR3: CALGVASRTGGYADKLIF

V: TRDV1
CDR3: CALGELDPWGTPYTDKLIF

V: TRDV1
CDR3: CALGEPPAYGPTFLRETIVKPDKLIF

V: TRDV1
CDR3: CALGSYGAQLGPGRDHTDKLIF

V: TRDV1
CDR3: CALGERGITTDKLIF

V: TRDV1
CDR3: CALGTKGGPPYTDKLIF

V: TRDV1
CDR3: CALGEDLRGGPYTDKLIF

V: TRDV1
CDR3: CALGEVLSGPSLTAQLFF

V: TRDV1
CDR3: CALGELVTCQIPSDKLIF

V: TRDV1
CDR3: CALGEYSKRMGLGDTVTDKLIF

V: TRDV1
CDR3: CALCVYWNWGLTYTDKLIF